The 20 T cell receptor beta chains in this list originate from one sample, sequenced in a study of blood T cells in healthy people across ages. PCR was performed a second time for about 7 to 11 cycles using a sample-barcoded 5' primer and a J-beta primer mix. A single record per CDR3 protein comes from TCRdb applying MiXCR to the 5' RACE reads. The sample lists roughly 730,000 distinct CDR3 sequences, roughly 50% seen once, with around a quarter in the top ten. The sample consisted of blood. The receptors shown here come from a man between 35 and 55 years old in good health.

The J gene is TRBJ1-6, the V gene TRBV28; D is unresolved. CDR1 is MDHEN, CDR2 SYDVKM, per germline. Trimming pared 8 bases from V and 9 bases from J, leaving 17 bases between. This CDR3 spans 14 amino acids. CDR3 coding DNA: TGTGCCAGCTCTCTGGGTGTTTTCCGTTCACCCCTCCACTTT. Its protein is CASSLGVFRSPLHF.

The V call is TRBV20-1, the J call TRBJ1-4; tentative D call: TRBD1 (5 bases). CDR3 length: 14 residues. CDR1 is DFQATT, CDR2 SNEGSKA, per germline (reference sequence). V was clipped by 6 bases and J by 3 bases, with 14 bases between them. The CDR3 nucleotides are TGCAGTGCGCGAGCGGCAGGGTCTAATGAAAAACTGTTTTTT. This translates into CSARAAGSNEKLFF.

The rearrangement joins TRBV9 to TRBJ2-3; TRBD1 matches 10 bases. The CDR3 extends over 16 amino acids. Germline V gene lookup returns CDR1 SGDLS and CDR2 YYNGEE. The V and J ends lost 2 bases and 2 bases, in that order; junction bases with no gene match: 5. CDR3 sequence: CASSVAGTGATDTQYF. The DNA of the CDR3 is TGTGCCAGCAGCGTGGCCGGGACAGGGGCCACAGATACGCAGTATTTT.

In DNA, the CDR3 is TGTGCCAGCTCGCGGGACTCTGGGGACATTCAGTACTTC. Amino acid sequence: CASSRDSGDIQYF. V and J are TRBV18 and TRBJ2-4, with D possibly being TRBD2 (6 bases). The germline CDR1 and CDR2 sequences are KGHSH and LQKENI. Between the trimmed V and J ends, which lost 6 bases and 8 bases, there was a span of 14 bases. This CDR3 has 13 amino acids.

As DNA, the CDR3 is TGTGCCATCAGTGAGTCCCTCCGTAACTATGGCTACACCTTC. This codes for CAISESLRNYGYTF. This rearrangement joins TRBV10-3 to TRBJ1-2; D is uncertain. The CDR3 runs 14 residues. Germline V CDR1 and CDR2: ENHRY, SYGVKD. V was pared by 0 bases and J by 1 base, with 6 bases between.

CDR3 region: CASSYSHLAGGYYEQYF. CDR3 DNA: TGTGCCAGCAGTTACTCCCACCTAGCGGGAGGGTACTACGAGCAGTACTTC. J is TRBJ2-7 and V is TRBV6-5, with TRBD2 identical over 12 bases. V was pared by 0 bases and J by 3 bases, with 6 bases of the junction left unmatched. In germline, CDR1 is MNHEY, CDR2 SVGAGI. This CDR3 has 17 residues.

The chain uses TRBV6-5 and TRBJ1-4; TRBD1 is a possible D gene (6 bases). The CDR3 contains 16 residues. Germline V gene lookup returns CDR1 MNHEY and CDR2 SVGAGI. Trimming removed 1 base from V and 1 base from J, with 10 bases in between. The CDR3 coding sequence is TGTGCCAGCAGTTACTACACAGGGTTAACTAATGAAAAACTGTTTTTT. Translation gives CASSYYTGLTNEKLFF.

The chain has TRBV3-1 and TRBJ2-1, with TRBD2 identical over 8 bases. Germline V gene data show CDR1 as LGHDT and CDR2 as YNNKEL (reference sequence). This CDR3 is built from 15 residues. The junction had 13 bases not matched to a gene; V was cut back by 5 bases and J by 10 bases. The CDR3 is CASSFGLARALEQFF. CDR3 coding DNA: TGTGCCAGCAGCTTCGGACTAGCCCGAGCTTTAGAGCAGTTCTTC.

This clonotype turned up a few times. CDR3 bases: TGTGCCAGCAGTTTATGGGGGAGTAATCAGCCCCAGCATTTT. This encodes CASSLWGSNQPQHF. This chain joins TRBV28 and TRBJ1-5, with D unclear. Germline V gene sequence: CDR1 MDHEN, CDR2 SYDVKM. The CDR3 runs 14 residues. Trimming cost V 0 bases and J 4 bases, with 7 bases left between them.

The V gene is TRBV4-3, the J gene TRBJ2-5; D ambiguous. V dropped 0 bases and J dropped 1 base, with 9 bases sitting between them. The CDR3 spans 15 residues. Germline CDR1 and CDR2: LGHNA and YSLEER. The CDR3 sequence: CASSQDRISQETQYF. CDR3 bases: TGCGCCAGCAGCCAAGATCGGATTAGCCAAGAGACCCAGTACTTC.

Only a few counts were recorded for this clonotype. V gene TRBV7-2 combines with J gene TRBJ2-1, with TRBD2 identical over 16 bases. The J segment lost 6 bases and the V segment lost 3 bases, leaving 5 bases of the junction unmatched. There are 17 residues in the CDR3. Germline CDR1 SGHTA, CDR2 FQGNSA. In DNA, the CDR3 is TGTGCCAGCAGCTTGGCCGGGACTAGCGGGAGGGCCAATGAGCAGTTCTTC. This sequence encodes CASSLAGTSGRANEQFF.

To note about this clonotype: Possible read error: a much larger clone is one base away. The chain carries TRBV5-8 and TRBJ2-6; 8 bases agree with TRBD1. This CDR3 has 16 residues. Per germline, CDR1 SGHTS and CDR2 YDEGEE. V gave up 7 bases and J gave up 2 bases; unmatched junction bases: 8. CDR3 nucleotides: TGTGCCAGCGACAGGGGTTATCGAGCTGGGGCCAACGTCCTGACTTTC. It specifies CASDRGYRAGANVLTF.

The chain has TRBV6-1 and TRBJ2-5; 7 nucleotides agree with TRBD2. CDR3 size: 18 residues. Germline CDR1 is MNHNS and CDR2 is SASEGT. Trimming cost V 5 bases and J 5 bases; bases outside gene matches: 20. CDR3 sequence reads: CASSTPGLGRGGAETQYF. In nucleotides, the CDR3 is TGTGCCAGCAGTACACCCGGCTTAGGGAGGGGAGGGGCGGAGACCCAGTACTTC.

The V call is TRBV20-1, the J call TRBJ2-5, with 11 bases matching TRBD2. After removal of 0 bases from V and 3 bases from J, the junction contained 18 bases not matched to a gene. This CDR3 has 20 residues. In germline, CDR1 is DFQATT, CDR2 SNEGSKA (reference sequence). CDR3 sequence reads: CSARDTASGRRRGQKETQYF. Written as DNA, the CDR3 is TGCAGTGCTAGAGATACGGCTAGCGGGAGGAGGAGGGGCCAAAAAGAGACCCAGTACTTC.

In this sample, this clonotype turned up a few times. Here the CDR3 DNA reads TGCGCCAGCAGCCAGACTACAGGGGAAAATGAAAAACTGTTTTTT. Translating it yields CASSQTTGENEKLFF. V gene TRBV5-1 combines with J gene TRBJ1-4; 7 bases align to TRBD1. The CDR3 sequence is 15 residues long. With V trimmed by 4 bases and J by 5 bases, 8 bases remained unmatched. The germline V gene has CDR1 SGHRS and CDR2 YFSETQ.

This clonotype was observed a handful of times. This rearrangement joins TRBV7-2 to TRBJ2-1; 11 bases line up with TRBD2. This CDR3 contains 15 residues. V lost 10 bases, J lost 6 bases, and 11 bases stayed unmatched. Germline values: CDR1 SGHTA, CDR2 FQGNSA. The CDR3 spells CAIQLAGGRINEQFF. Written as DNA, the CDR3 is TGTGCCATACAGTTAGCGGGAGGGAGGATCAATGAGCAGTTCTTC.

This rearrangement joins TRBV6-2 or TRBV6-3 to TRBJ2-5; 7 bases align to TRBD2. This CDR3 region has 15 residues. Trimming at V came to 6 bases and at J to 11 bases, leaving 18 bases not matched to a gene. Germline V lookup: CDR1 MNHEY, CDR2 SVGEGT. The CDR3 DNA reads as TGTGCCAGCAGCCCTACGAGTGCGGGAGTTGGTGAGCAGTACTTC. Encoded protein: CASSPTSAGVGEQYF.

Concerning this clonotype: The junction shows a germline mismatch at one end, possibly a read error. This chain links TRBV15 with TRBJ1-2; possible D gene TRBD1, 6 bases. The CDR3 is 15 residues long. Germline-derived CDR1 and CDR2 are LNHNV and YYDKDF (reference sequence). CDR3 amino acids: CATSGDRTANYGYTF. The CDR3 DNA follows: TGTGCCACCAGCGGAGACAGGACGGCTAACTATGGCTACACCTTC.

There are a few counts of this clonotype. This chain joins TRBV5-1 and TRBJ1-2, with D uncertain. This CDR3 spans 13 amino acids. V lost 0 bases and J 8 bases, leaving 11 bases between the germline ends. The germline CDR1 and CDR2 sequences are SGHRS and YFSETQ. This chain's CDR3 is CASSLVGMSGYTF. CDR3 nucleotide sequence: TGCGCCAGCAGCTTGGTCGGAATGTCAGGCTACACCTTC.

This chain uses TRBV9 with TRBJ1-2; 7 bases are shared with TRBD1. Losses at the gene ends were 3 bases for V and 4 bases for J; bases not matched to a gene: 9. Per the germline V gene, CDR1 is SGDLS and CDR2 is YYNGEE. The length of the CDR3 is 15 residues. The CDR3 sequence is CASSAGDSGVYGYTF. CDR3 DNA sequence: TGTGCCAGCAGCGCCGGGGACAGCGGAGTCTATGGCTACACCTTC.